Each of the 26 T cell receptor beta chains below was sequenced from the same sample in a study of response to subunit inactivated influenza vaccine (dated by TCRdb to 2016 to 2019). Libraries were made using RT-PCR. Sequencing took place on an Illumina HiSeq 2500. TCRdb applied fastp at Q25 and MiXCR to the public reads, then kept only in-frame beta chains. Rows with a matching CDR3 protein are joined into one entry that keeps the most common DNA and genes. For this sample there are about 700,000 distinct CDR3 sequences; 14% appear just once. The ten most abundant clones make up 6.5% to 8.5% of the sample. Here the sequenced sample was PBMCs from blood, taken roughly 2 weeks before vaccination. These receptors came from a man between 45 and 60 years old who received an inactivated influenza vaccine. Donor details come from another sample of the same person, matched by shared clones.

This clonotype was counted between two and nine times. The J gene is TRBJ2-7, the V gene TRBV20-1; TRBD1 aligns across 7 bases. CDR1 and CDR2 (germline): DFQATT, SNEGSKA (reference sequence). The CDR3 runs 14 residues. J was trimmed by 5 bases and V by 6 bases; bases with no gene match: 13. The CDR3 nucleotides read TGCAGTGCCCAGTACACTACAGGGGTCAACGAGCAGTACTTC. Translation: CSAQYTTGVNEQYF.

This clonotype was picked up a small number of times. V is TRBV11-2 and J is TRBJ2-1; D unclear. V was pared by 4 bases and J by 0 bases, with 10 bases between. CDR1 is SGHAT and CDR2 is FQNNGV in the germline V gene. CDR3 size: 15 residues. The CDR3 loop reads CASSSVSGSYNEQFF. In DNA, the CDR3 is TGTGCCAGCAGCTCTGTATCAGGCTCCTACAATGAGCAGTTCTTC.

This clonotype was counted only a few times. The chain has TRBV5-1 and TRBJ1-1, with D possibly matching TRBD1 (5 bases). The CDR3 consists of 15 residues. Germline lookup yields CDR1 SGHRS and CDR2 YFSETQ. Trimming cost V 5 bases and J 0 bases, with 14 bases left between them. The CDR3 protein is CASSTGASLNTEAFF. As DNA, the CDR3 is TGCGCCAGCAGTACTGGGGCATCCTTGAACACTGAAGCTTTCTTT.

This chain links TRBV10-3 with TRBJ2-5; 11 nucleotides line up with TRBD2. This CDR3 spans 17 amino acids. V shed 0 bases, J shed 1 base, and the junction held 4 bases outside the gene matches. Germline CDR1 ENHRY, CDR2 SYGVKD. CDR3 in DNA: TGTGCCATCAGTGAGTCGTTAGCGGGGGGGCTCCAAGAGACCCAGTACTTC. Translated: CAISESLAGGLQETQYF.

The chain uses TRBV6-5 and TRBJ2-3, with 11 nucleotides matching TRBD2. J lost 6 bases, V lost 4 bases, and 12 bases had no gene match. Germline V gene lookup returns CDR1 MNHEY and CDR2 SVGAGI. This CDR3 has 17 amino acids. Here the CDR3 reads CASSLMGLAGGPDTQYF. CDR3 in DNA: TGTGCCAGCAGTTTAATGGGGCTAGCGGGAGGTCCGGATACGCAGTATTTT.

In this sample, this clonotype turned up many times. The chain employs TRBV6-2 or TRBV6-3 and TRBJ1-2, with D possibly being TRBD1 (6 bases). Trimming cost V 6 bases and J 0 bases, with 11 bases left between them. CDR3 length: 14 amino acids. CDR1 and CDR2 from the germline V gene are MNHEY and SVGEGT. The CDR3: CASSRDTANYGYTF. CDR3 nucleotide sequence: TGTGCCAGCAGCCGGGACACCGCTAACTATGGCTACACCTTC.

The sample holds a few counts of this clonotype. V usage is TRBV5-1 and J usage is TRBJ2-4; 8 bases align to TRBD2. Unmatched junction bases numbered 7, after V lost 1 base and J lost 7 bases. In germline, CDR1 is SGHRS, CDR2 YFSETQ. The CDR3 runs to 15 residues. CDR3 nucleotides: TGCGCCAGCAGCTTGTACGGGGGGGCGGAGAACATTCAGTACTTC. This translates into CASSLYGGAENIQYF.

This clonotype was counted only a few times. The CDR3 sequence: CASKTTGSTEAFF. For the CDR3, the DNA is TGTGCCAGCAAAACAACAGGATCCACTGAAGCTTTCTTT. V and J are TRBV27 and TRBJ1-1; possible D gene TRBD1, 5 bases. V shed 7 bases and J shed 4 bases, with 13 bases lying between them. Germline-derived CDR1 and CDR2 are MNHEY and SMNVEV (reference sequence). The CDR3 has 13 amino acids.

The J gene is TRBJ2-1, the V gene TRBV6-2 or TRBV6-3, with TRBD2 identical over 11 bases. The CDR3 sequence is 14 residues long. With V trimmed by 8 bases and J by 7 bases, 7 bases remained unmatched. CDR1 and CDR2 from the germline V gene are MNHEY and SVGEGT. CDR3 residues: CASGIAGGRNEQFF. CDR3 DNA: TGTGCCAGCGGTATAGCGGGAGGGCGGAATGAGCAGTTCTTC.

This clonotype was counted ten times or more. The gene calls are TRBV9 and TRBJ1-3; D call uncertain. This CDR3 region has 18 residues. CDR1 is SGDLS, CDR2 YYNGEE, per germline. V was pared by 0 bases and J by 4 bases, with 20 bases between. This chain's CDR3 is CASSVGVGERYRGNTIYF. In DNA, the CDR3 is TGTGCCAGCAGCGTAGGAGTCGGCGAACGGTATCGGGGAAACACCATATATTTT.

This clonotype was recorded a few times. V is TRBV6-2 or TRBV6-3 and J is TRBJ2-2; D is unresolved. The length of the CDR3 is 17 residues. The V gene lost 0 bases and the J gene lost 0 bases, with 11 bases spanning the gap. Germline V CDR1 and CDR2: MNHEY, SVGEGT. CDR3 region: CASSYSYGPSNTGELFF. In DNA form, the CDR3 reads TGTGCCAGCAGTTACTCGTACGGTCCCTCGAACACCGGGGAGCTGTTTTTT.

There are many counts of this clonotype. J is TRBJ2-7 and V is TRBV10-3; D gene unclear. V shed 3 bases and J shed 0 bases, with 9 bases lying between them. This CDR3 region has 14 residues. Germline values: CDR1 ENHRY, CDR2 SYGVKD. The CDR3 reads CAISETESSYEQYF. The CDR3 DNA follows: TGTGCCATCAGTGAAACGGAAAGCTCCTACGAGCAGTACTTC.

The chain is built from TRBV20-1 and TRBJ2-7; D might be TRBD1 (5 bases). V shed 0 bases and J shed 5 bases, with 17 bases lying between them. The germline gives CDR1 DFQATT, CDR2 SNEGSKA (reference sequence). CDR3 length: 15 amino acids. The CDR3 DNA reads TGCAGTGCTAGAGATCAACTACCTAAGGGGCACGAGCAGTACTTC. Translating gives CSARDQLPKGHEQYF.

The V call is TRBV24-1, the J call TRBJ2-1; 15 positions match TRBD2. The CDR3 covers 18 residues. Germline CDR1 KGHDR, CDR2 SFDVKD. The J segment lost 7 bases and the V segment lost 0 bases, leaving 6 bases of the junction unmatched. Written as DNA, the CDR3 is TGTGCCACCAGTGATTTGCCGGGGACTAGCGGGAGGAATAATGAGCAGTTCTTC. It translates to CATSDLPGTSGRNNEQFF.

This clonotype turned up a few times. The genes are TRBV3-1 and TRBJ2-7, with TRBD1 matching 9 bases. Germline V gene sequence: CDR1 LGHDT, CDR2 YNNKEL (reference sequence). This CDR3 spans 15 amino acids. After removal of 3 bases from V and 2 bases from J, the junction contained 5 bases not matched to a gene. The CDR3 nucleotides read TGTGCCAGCAGCCAGCCCGGGACAGGGACCTACGAGCAGTACTTC. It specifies CASSQPGTGTYEQYF.

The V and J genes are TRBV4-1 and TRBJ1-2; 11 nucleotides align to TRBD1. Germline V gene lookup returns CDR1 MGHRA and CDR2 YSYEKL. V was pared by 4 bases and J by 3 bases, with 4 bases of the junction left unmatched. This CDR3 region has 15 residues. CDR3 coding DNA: TGCGCCAGCAGCCTATGGGACAGGGGGGACTATGGCTACACCTTC. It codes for CASSLWDRGDYGYTF.

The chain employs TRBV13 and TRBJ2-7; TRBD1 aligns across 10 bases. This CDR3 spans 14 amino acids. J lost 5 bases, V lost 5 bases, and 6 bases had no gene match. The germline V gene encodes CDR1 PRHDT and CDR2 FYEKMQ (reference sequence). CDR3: CASSMGQGYHEQYF. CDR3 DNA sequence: TGTGCCAGCAGCATGGGACAGGGGTACCACGAGCAGTACTTC.

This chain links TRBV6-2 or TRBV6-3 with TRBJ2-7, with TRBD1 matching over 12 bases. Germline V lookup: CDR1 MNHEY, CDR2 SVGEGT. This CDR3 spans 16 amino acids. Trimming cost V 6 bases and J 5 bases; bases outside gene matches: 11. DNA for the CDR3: TGTGCCAGCAGCCGAGATATCGGGACAGGGGGCGACGAGCAGTACTTC. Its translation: CASSRDIGTGGDEQYF.

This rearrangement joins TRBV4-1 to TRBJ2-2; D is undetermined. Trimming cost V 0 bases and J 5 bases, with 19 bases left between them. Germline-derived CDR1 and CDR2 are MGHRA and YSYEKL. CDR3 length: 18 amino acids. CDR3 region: CASSQDEAGRSVTGELFF. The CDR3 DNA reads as TGCGCCAGCAGCCAAGATGAAGCCGGTCGGTCGGTAACCGGGGAGCTGTTTTTT.

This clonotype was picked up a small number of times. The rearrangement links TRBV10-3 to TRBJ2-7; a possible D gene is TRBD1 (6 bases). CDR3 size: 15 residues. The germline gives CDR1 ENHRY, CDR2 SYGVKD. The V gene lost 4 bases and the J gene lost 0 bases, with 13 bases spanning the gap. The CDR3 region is CAISGRQVGSYEQYF. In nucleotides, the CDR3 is TGTGCCATCAGTGGGAGACAGGTGGGCTCCTACGAGCAGTACTTC.

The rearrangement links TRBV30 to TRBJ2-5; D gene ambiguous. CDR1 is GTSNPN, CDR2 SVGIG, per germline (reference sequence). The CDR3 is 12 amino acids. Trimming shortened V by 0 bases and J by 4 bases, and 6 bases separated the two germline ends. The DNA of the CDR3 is TGTGCCTGGAGTGTACGAAGAGAGACCCAGTACTTC. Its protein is CAWSVRRETQYF.

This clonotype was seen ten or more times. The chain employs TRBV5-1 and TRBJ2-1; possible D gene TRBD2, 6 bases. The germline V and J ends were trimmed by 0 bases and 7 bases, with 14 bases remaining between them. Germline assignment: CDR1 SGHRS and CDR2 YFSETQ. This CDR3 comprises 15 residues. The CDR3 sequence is CASSLDAGKWNEQFF. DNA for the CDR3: TGCGCCAGCAGCTTGGACGCGGGAAAGTGGAATGAGCAGTTCTTC.

The CDR3 DNA sequence: TGCAGTGCTAGGGACGCCGTTATGTGGAATCAGCCCCAGCATTTT. Protein: CSARDAVMWNQPQHF. The chain has TRBV20-1 and TRBJ1-5; no definite D call. From germline, CDR1 is DFQATT and CDR2 SNEGSKA (reference sequence). CDR3 length: 15 amino acids. V gave up 3 bases and J gave up 4 bases, with 16 bases separating them.

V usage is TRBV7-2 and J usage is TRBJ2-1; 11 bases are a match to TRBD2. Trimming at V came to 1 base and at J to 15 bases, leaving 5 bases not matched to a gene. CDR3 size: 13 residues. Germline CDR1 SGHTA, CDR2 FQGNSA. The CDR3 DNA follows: TGTGCCAGCAGCTTAGTGACTAGCGGGGCGCGGTTCTTC. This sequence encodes CASSLVTSGARFF.

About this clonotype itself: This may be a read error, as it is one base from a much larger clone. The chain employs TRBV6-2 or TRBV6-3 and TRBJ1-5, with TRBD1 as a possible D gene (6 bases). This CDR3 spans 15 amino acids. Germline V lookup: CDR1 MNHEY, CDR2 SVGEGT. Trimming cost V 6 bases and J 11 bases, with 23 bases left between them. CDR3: CASSLETGARESQHF. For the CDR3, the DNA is TGTGCCAGCAGCCTCGAAACGGGGGCCCGAGAGTCCCAGCATTTT.

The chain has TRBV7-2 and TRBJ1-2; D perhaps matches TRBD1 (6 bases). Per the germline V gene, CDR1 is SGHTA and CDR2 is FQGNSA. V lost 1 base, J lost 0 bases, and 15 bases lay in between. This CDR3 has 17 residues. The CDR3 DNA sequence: TGTGCCAGCAGCTTAGGAGGAGGGGACAACCCTAACTATGGCTACACCTTC. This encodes CASSLGGGDNPNYGYTF. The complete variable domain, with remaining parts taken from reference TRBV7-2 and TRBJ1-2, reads GAGVSQSPSNKVTEKGKDVELRCDPISGHTALYWYRQSLGQGLEFLIYFQGNSAPDKSGLPSDRFSAERTGGSVSTLTIQRTQQEDSAVYLCASSLGGGDNPNYGYTFGSGTRLTVV.